A single sample is the source of the 4 T cell receptor beta chains below, sequenced in a study of blood T cells in healthy people across ages. Combining a sample-barcoded 5' primer with a J-beta primer mix, a second PCR ran for roughly 7 to 12 cycles. MiXCR, applied by TCRdb to the 5' RACE reads, yields one record per CDR3 protein. Counted here are over 1,200,000 distinct CDR3 sequences, 59% occurring once; the ten biggest clones make up over 5%. The sequenced sample was blood. The source is a man aged 18 to 29 in good health.

V is TRBV4-1 and J is TRBJ1-2; D may be TRBD1 (6 bases). Trimming shortened V by 0 bases and J by 7 bases, and 21 bases separated the two germline ends. Per germline, CDR1 MGHRA and CDR2 YSYEKL. The CDR3 length is 17 residues. The CDR3 region is CASSQDSFTGSLSGYTF. For the CDR3, the DNA is TGCGCCAGCAGCCAAGATTCCTTCACAGGGTCCCTAAGTGGCTACACCTTC.

The genes are TRBV7-9 and TRBJ2-7, with D perhaps TRBD1 (6 bases). The germline V gene encodes CDR1 SEHNR and CDR2 FQNEAQ (reference sequence). The length of the CDR3 is 15 residues. V was pared by 4 bases and J by 1 base, with 14 bases between. The CDR3 loop is CASSSHREKSYEQYF. For the CDR3, the DNA is TGTGCCAGCAGCTCCCACAGGGAGAAGTCCTACGAGCAGTACTTC. Using reference TRBV7-9 and TRBJ2-7 for the parts outside the CDR3, the full variable domain is DTGVSQNPRHKITKRGQNVTFRCDPISEHNRLYWYRQTLGQGPEFLTYFQNEAQLEKSRLLSDRFSAERPKGSFSTLEIQRTEQGDSAMYLCASSSHREKSYEQYFGPGTRLTVT.

This clonotype was recorded a few times. The rearrangement links TRBV20-1 to TRBJ2-7; TRBD2 aligns across 7 bases. V lost 3 bases, J lost 5 bases, and 19 bases stayed unmatched. The germline V gene encodes CDR1 DFQATT and CDR2 SNEGSKA (reference sequence). There are 17 residues in the CDR3. DNA of the CDR3: TGCAGTGCTAGGCGGCGGGAGCGCTCTTCGCCGTCTAACGAGCAGTACTTC. Its protein product is CSARRRERSSPSNEQYF.

This clonotype was recorded a few times. The V call is TRBV4-1, the J call TRBJ2-7; TRBD1 matches 10 bases. The CDR3 covers 14 residues. After removal of 0 bases from V and 4 bases from J, the junction contained 0 bases not matched to a gene. Germline V gives CDR1 MGHRA, CDR2 YSYEKL. The CDR3 region is CASSQEDRGYEQYF. CDR3 bases: TGCGCCAGCAGCCAAGAGGACAGGGGGTACGAGCAGTACTTC.